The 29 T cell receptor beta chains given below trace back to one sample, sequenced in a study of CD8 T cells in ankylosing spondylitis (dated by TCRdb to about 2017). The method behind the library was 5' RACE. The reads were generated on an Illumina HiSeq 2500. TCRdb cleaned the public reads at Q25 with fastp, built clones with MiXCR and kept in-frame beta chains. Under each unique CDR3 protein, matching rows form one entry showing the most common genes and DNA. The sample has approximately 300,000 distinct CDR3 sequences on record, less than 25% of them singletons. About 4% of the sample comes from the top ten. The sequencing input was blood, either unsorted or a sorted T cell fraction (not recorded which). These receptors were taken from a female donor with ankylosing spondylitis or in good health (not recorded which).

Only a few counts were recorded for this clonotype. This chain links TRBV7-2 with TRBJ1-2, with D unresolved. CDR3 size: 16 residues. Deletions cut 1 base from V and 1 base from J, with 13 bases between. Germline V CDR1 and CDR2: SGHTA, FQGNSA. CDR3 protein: CASSLGMAGINYGYTF. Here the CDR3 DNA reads TGTGCCAGCAGCTTAGGTATGGCTGGAATTAACTATGGCTACACCTTC.

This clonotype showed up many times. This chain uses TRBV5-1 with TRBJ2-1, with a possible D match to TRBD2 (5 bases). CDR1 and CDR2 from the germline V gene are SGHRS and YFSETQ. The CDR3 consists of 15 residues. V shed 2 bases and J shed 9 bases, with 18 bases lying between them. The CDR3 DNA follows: TGCGCCAGCAGCTTACTAGAGTCATCTCTCACTGAGCAGTTCTTC. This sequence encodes CASSLLESSLTEQFF.

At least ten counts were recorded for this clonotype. CDR3 sequence: CASSYSRIYNEQFF. CDR3 nucleotide sequence: TGTGCCAGCAGTTACTCCAGGATCTACAATGAGCAGTTCTTC. The chain is built from TRBV6-5 and TRBJ2-1; D is ambiguous. The germline gives CDR1 MNHEY, CDR2 SVGAGI. Trimming removed 0 bases at V and 3 bases at J, with 6 bases between. This CDR3 is 14 amino acids long.

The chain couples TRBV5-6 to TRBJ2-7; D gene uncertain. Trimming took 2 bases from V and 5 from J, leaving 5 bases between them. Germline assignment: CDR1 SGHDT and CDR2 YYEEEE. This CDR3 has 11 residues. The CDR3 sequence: CASSLKNEQYF. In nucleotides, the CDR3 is TGTGCCAGCAGCTTAAAAAACGAGCAGTACTTC.

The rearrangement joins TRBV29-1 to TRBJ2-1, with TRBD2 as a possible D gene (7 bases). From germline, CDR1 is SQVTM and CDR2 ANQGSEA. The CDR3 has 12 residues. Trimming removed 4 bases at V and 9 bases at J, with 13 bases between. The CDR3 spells CSVGGRGVEQFF. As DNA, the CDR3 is TGCAGCGTTGGTGGGAGGGGGGTTGAGCAGTTCTTC.

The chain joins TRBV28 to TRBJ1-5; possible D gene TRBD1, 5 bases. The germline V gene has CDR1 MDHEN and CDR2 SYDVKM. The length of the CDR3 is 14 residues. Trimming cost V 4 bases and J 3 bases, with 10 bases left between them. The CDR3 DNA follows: TGTGCCAGCAGTTGGGGACGGGTCAATCAGCCCCAGCATTTT. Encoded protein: CASSWGRVNQPQHF. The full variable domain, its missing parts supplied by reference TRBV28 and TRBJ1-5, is DVKVTQSSRYLVKRTGEKVFLECVQDMDHENMFWYRQDPGLGLRLIYFSYDVKMKEKGDIPEGYSVSREKKERFSLILESASTNQTSMYLCASSWGRVNQPQHFGDGTRLSIL.

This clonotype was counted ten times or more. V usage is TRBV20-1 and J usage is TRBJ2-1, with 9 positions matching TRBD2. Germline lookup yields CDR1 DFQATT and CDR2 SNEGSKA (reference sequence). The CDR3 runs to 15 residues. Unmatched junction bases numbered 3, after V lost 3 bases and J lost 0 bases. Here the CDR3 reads CSASTSGFSYNEQFF. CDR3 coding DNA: TGCAGTGCTAGCACTAGCGGGTTCTCCTACAATGAGCAGTTCTTC.

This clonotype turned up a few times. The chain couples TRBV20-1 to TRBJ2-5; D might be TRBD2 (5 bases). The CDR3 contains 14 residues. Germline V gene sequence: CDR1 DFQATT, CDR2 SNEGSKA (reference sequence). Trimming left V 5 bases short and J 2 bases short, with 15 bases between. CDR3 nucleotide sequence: TGCAGTGCTCCCCGGTCGGGAAGTCAAGAGACCCAGTACTTC. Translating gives CSAPRSGSQETQYF.

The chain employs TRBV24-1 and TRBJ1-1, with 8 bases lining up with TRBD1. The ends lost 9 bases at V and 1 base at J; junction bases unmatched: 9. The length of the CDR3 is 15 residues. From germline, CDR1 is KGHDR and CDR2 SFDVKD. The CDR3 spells CATRSRTGPNTEAFF. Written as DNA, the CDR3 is TGTGCCACCCGGTCGAGGACAGGGCCGAACACTGAAGCTTTCTTT.

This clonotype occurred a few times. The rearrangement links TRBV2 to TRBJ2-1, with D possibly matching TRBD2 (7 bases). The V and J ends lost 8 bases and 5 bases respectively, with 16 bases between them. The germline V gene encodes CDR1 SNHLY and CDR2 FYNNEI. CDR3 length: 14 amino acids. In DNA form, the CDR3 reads TGTGCCAGCGGGGGGCTAGCGGCCAACAATGAGCAGTTCTTC. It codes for CASGGLAANNEQFF.

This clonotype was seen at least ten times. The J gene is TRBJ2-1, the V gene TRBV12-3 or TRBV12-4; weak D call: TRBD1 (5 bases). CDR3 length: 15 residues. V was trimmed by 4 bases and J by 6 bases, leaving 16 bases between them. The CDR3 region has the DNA TGTGCCAGCAGTTCCTCCGACAGAAGGGGCAATGAGCAGTTCTTC. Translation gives CASSSSDRRGNEQFF.

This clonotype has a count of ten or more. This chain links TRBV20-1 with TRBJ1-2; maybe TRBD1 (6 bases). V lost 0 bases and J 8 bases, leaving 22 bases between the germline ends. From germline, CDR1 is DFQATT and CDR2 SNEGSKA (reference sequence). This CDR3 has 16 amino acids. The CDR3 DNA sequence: TGCAGTGCTAGAGAAACCGGCGCAGGGGAGTCGAAAGGCTACACCTTC. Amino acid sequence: CSARETGAGESKGYTF.

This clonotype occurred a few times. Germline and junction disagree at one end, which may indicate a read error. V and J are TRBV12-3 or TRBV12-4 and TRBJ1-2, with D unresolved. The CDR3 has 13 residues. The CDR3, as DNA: TGTGCCAGCAGTTTAGGGGTTGGGTATGGCTACAACTTC. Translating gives CASSLGVGYGYNF.

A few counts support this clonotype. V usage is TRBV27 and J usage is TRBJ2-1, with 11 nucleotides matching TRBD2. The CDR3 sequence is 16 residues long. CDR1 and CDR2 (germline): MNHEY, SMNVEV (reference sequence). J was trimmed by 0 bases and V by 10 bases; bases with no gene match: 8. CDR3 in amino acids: CATSTSGTFSYNEQFF. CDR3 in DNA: TGTGCCACCTCGACTAGCGGGACTTTCTCCTACAATGAGCAGTTCTTC.

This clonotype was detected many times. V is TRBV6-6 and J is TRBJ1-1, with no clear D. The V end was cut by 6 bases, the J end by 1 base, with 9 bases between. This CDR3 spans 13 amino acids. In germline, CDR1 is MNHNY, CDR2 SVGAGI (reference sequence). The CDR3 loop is CASSPLRNTEAFF. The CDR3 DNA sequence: TGTGCCAGCAGCCCTCTGCGGAACACTGAAGCTTTCTTT.

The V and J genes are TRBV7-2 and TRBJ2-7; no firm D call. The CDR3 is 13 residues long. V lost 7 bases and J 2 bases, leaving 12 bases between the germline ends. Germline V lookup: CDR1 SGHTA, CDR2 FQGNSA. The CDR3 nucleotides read TGTGCCAGCACTTCGGCAGGCCCCTACGAGCAGTACTTC. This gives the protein CASTSAGPYEQYF.

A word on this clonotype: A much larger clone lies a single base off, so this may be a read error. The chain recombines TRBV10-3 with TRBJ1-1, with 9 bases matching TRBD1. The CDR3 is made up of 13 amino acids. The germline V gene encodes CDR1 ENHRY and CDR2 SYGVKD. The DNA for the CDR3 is TGTGCCATCAGGGGGACAGGGAGGACTGTAGCTTTCTTT. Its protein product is CAIRGTGRTVAFF.

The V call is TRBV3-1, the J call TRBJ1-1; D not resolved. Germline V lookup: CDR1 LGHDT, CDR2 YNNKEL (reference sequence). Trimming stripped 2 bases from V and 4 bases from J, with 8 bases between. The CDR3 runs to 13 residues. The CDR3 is CASSQLPSTEAFF. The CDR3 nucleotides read TGTGCCAGCAGCCAACTTCCCAGCACTGAAGCTTTCTTT.

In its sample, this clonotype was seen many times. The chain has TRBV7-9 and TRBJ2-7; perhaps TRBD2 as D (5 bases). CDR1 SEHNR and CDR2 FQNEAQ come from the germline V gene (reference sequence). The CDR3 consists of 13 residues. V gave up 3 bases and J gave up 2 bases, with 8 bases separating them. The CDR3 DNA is TGTGCCAGCAGCTTGTACGGGGCCTACGAGCAGTACTTC. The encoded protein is CASSLYGAYEQYF.

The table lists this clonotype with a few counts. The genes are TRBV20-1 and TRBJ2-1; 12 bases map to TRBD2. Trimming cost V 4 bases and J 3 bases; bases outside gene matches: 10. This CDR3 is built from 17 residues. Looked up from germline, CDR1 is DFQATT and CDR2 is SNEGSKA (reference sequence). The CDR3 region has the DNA TGCAGTGCTACCTCATCGGGACTAGCGGGTTTCTACAATGAGCAGTTCTTC. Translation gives CSATSSGLAGFYNEQFF.

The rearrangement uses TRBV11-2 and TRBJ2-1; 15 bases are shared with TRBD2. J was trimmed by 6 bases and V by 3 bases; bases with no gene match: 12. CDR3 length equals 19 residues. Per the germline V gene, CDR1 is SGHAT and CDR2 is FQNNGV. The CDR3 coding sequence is TGTGCCAGCAGCTTTACAGGGGGTGGGGGACTAGCGGGAGGCAATGAGCAGTTCTTC. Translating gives CASSFTGGGGLAGGNEQFF.

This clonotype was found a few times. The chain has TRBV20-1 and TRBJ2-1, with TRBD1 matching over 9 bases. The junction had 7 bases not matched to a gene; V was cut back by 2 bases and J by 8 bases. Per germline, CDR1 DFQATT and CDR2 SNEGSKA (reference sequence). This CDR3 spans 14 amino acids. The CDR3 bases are TGCAGTGCTAGAAAGACAGGGGGTAGGGATGAGCAGTTCTTC. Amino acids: CSARKTGGRDEQFF.

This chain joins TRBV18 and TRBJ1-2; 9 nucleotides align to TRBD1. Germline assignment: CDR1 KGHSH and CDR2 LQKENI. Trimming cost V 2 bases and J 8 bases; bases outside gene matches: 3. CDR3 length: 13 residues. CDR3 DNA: TGTGCCAGCTCACCAAGGACAGGGGAAGGCTACACCTTC. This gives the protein CASSPRTGEGYTF.

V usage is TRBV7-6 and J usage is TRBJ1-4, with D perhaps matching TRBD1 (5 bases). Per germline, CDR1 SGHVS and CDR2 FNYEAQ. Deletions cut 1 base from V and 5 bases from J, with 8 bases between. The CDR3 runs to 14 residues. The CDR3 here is CASSLGQPNEKLFF. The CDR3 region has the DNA TGTGCCAGCAGCTTAGGACAGCCGAATGAAAAACTGTTTTTT.

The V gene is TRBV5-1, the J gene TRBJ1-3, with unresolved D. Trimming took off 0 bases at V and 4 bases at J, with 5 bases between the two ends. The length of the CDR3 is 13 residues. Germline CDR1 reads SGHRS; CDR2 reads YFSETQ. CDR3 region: CASSLAQGNTIYF. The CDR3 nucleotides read TGCGCCAGCAGCTTGGCCCAGGGAAACACCATATATTTT.

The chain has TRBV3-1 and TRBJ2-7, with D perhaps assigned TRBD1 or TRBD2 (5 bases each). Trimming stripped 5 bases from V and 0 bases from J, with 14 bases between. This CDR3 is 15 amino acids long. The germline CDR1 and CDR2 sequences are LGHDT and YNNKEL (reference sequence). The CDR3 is CASSYIGGSSYEQYF. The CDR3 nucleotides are TGTGCCAGCAGCTACATTGGGGGAAGCTCCTACGAGCAGTACTTC.

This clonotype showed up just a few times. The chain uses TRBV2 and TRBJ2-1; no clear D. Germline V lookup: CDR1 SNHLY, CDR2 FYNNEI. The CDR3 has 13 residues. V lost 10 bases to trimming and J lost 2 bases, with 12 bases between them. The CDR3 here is CATSRRPYNEQFF. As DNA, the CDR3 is TGTGCCACCTCTCGCAGACCCTACAATGAGCAGTTCTTC.

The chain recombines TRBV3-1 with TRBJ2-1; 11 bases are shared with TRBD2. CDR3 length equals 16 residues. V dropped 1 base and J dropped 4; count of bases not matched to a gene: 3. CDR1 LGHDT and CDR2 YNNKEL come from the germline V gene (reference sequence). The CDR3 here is CASSQGLAGRYNEQFF. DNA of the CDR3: TGTGCCAGCAGCCAAGGACTAGCGGGAAGGTACAATGAGCAGTTCTTC.

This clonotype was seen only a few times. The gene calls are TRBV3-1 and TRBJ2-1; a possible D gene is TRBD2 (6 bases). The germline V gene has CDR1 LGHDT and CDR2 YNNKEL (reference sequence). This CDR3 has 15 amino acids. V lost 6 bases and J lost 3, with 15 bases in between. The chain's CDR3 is CASRLGGPNYNEQFF. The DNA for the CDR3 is TGTGCCAGCAGACTCGGGGGTCCCAACTACAATGAGCAGTTCTTC.